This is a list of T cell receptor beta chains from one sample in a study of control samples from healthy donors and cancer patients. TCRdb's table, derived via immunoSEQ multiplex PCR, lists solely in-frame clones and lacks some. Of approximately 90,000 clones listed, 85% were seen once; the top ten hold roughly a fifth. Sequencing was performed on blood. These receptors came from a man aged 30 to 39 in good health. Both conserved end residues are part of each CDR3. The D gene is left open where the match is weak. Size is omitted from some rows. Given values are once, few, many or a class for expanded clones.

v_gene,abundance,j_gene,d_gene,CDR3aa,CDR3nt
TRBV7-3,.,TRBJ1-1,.,CASSLTGQGFTEAFF,TGTGCCAGCAGCTTAACGGGGCAGGGATTCACTGAAGCTTTCTTT
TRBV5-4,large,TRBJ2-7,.,CASSLGGLSEQYF,TGTGCCAGCAGCTTAGGAGGACTCTCCGAGCAGTACTTC
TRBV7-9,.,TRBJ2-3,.,CASSRGTGLDTQYF,TGTGCCAGCAGCCGAGGGACTGGATTAGATACGCAGTATTTT
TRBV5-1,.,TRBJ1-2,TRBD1,CASSRTGDYGYTF,TGCGCCAGCAGCCGGACAGGGGACTATGGCTACACCTTC
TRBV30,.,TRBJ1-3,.,CAWRCNPTPRTGRYGNTIYF,TGTGCCTGGAGATGTAACCCCACCCCCCGAACAGGGCGATATGGAAACACCATATATTTT
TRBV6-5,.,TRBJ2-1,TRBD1,CASRDRFYNEQFF,TGTGCCAGCAGGGACAGGTTCTACAATGAGCAGTTCTTC
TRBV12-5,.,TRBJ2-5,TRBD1,CASGFGQGIQETQYF,TGTGCTAGTGGTTTTGGACAGGGAATCCAAGAGACCCAGTACTTC
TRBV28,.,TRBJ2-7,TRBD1,CASQFGGTGLYEQYF,TGTGCCTCACAGTTTGGTGGGACAGGGTTGTACGAGCAGTACTTC
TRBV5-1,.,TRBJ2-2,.,CASSLVPGGETGELFF,TGCGCCAGCAGCTTGGTTCCCGGGGGTGAGACCGGGGAGCTGTTTTTT
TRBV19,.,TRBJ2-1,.,CASSIVGGGYNEQFF,TGTGCCAGTAGTATAGTGGGGGGCGGTTACAATGAGCAGTTCTTC
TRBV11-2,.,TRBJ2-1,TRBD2,CASSLQLAGPSRGQFF,TGTGCCAGCAGCTTGCAACTAGCGGGGCCATCTAGGGGGCAGTTCTTC
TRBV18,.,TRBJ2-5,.,CASSPLPGSTKETQYF,TGTGCCAGCTCACCACTTCCAGGGTCAACCAAGGAGACCCAGTACTTC
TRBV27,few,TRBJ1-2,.,CASSLWGAENYGYTF,TGTGCCAGCAGTTTATGGGGGGCCGAGAACTATGGCTACACCTTC
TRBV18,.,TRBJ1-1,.,CASSPGRPNTEAFF,TGTGCCAGCTCACCTGGAAGACCGAACACTGAAGCTTTCTTT
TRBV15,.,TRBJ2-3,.,CATSTQGHDTDTQYF,TGTGCCACCAGCACACAGGGACACGACACAGATACGCAGTATTTT
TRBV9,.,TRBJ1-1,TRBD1,CASSRSDRAREAFF,TGTGCCAGCAGCCGCAGTGACAGGGCACGGGAAGCTTTCTTT
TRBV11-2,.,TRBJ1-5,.,CASSMAGYSNQPQHF,TGTGCCAGCAGCATGGCGGGGTATAGCAATCAGCCCCAGCATTTT
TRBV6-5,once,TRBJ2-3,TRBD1,CASRPGGVGTDTQYF,TGTGCCAGCAGGCCAGGGGGCGTGGGCACAGATACGCAGTATTTT
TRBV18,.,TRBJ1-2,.,CASSLQYRDHYGYTF,TGTGCCAGCTCACTCCAGTACAGGGATCACTATGGCTACACCTTC
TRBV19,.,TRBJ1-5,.,CASSTALEWPQHF,TGTGCCAGTTCTACCGCCCTAGAGTGGCCCCAGCATTTT
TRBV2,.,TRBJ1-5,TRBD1,CASRGQLNQPQHF,TGTGCCAGCAGGGGACAGCTCAATCAGCCCCAGCATTTT
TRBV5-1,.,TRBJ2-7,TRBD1,CASSLTGGLYEQYF,TGCGCCAGCAGCTTGACAGGGGGTCTCTACGAGCAGTACTTC
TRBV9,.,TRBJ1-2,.,CASSAGSGTNYGYTF,TGTGCCAGCAGCGCTGGCTCGGGAACTAACTATGGCTACACCTTC
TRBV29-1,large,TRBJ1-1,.,CSSQFGGTEAFF,TGCAGCTCCCAATTTGGGGGCACTGAAGCTTTCTTT
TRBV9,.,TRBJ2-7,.,CASSVGLSYEQYF,TGTGCCAGCAGCGTGGGCCTTTCCTACGAGCAGTACTTC
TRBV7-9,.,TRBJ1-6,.,CASSFDLGGWNNSPLHF,TGTGCCAGCAGCTTCGATTTGGGTGGATGGAATAATTCACCCCTCCACTTT
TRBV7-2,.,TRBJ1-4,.,CASSWGTHEKLFF,TGTGCCAGCAGCTGGGGAACCCATGAAAAACTGTTTTTT
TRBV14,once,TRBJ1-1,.,CASSQWLHLNTEAFF,TGTGCCAGCAGCCAATGGTTACATTTGAACACTGAAGCTTTCTTT
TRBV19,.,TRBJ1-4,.,CASSSGQGTPNEKLFF,TGTGCCAGTAGTTCGGGGCAGGGGACTCCGAATGAAAAACTGTTTTTT
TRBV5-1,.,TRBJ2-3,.,CASSPGLSADTQYF,TGCGCCAGCAGCCCTGGACTGTCGGCAGATACGCAGTATTTT
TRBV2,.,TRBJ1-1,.,CASSAEVNTEAFF,TGTGCCAGCAGTGCCGAAGTTAACACTGAAGCTTTCTTT
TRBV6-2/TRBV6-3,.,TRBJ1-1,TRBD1,CASSLKGQAFEAFF,TGTGCCAGCAGCCTAAAGGGACAGGCCTTCGAAGCTTTCTTT
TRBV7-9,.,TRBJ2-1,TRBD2,CASSLGGGGRFF,TGTGCCAGCAGCTTAGGTGGCGGGGGTAGGTTCTTC
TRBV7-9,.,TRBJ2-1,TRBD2,CASSQGLAGREQFF,TGTGCCAGCAGTCAAGGACTAGCGGGGCGTGAGCAGTTCTTC
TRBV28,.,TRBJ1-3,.,CASSLPTGAGNTIYF,TGTGCCAGCAGTCTCCCCACGGGAGCTGGAAACACCATATATTTT
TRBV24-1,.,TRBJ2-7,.,CATRGTGSSYEQYF,TGTGCCACCAGGGGGACGGGTAGCTCCTACGAGCAGTACTTC
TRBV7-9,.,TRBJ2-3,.,CASSPGGGFADTQYF,TGTGCCAGCAGCCCTGGTGGAGGGTTCGCAGATACGCAGTATTTT
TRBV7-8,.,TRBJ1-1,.,CASSLEWARPTEAFF,TGTGCCAGCAGCTTAGAATGGGCAAGGCCCACTGAAGCTTTCTTT
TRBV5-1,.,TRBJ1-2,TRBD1,CASRRGVRQGEGGGYTF,TGCGCCAGCCGCAGGGGGGTACGACAGGGTGAAGGCGGTGGCTACACCTTC
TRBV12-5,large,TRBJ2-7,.,CASGWSYEQYF,TGTGCTAGTGGTTGGTCTTACGAGCAGTACTTC
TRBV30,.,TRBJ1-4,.,CAWSEGDIPEKLFF,TGTGCCTGGAGTGAGGGGGACATACCTGAAAAACTGTTTTTT
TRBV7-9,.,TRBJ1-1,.,CASSLAGLTEAFF,TGTGCCAGCAGCTTAGCTGGTCTCACTGAAGCTTTCTTT
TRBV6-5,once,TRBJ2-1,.,CASSYEPLPYNEQFF,TGTGCCAGCAGTTACGAGCCTCTACCCTACAATGAGCAGTTCTTC
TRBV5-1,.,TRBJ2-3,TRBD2,CASSLTAGADTQYF,TGCGCCAGCAGCTTGACTGCGGGGGCAGATACGCAGTATTTT
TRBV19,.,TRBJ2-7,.,CASTGGAYEQYF,TGTGCCAGCACAGGGGGGGCCTACGAGCAGTACTTC
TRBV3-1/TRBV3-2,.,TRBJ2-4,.,CASSQNVQGSIQYF,TGTGCCAGCAGCCAAAACGTACAGGGATCCATTCAGTACTTC
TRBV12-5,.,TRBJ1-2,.,CASGSAGTAVLYGYTF,TGTGCTAGTGGTTCCGCCGGGACGGCCGTTCTCTATGGCTACACCTTC
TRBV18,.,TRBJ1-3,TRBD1,CASSQTRQGTDTIYF,TGTGCCAGCTCACAAACCCGACAGGGCACGGACACCATATATTTT
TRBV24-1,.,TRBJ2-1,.,CATSDPVPGYNEQFF,TGTGCCACCAGTGACCCTGTCCCGGGGTACAATGAGCAGTTCTTC
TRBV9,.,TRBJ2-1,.,CASSVGGASSYNEQFF,TGTGCCAGCAGCGTAGGCGGGGCTAGCTCCTACAATGAGCAGTTCTTC
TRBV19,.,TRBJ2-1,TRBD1,CASSMATGAYNEQFF,TGTGCCAGTAGTATGGCGACAGGGGCCTACAATGAGCAGTTCTTC
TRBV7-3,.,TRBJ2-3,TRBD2,CASSPGSGGAGDTQYF,TGTGCCAGCAGCCCCGGAAGCGGGGGGGCCGGTGATACGCAGTATTTT
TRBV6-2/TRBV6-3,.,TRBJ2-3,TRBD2,CASSAGLAGVTDTQYF,TGTGCCAGCAGTGCTGGACTAGCGGGGGTCACAGATACGCAGTATTTT
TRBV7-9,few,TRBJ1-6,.,CASSLDRDPSYNSPLHF,TGTGCCAGCAGCTTAGACAGGGACCCCTCCTATAATTCACCCCTCCACTTT
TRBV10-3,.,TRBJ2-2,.,CAISVYTGELFF,TGTGCCATCAGTGTGTACACCGGGGAGCTGTTTTTT